This T cell receptor beta chain is from a study of blood T cell repertoires in COVID-19. Study-wide background: Spain, Italy and the United States supplied samples that represented acute and convalescent COVID-19.

The germline gives CDR1 LGHDT, CDR2 YNNKEL (reference sequence). The CDR3 sequence is 14 residues long. Trimming cost V 0 bases and J 5 bases, with 10 bases left between them. Clinical histories supplied by participants themselves formed the basis of cohort assignment. Symptom resolution, clearance, or two negative PCRs marked the recovered donors of Cohort 3. In the original workflow: Scientists estimated how many nucleated cells there were by amplifying reference gene primers. The method was immunoSEQ multiplex PCR; TCRdb's version includes in-frame clones alone and lacks a portion of them. The V and J calls and clone size come from that table; D and trimming were worked out from the DNA. The repertoire holds 200,000 to 300,000 clones, with 80% to 90% as singletons.

Sequencing was performed on PBMCs or T cells enriched from blood (not recorded which). The gene calls are TRBV3-1 (or the pseudogene TRBV3-2) and TRBJ1-2; D perhaps matches TRBD1 (5 bases). The sequence was collected from a man aged 40-55 years who had recovered from COVID-19. In DNA, the CDR3 is TGTGCCAGCAGCCAAGAAGACAGCTATTATGGCTACACCTTC. Encoded protein: CASSQEDSYYGYTF.